A single sample is the source of the 12 T cell receptor beta chains below, sequenced in a study of T-cell memory formation after mild COVID-19 (dated by TCRdb to the early 2020s). The library was generated by 5' RACE. TCRdb names Illumina NovaSeq 6000 as the instrument used. The public reads were reanalyzed by TCRdb: fastp trimming at Q25, MiXCR alignment, in-frame beta chains only. Rows are unified per CDR3 protein, each entry keeping the most common DNA and genes. Counted in this sample were about 430,000 distinct CDR3 sequences; approximately 19% of them appeared once. The ten largest clones take up around a fifth of the sample. Sequenced input: PBMCs or a T cell subset sorted from them (not recorded which). Every receptor here comes from a man between 18 and 29 years old who had mild COVID-19 (a few samples of this study predate the infection). The sample titles of this study are shuffled in the database, so cell type and time point are left out; the donor was told from shared clones.

There are a few counts of this clonotype. The chain joins TRBV7-9 to TRBJ1-3; D is ambiguous. Trimming took off 3 bases at V and 4 bases at J, with 7 bases between the two ends. Germline-derived CDR1 and CDR2 are SEHNR and FQNEAQ (reference sequence). CDR3 length equals 13 residues. The CDR3 DNA reads TGTGCCAGCAGCTTCGAGGTCGGAAACACCATATATTTT. Its translation: CASSFEVGNTIYF.

This sequence joins TRBV28 and TRBJ2-1; D uncertain. Germline V gene data show CDR1 as MDHEN and CDR2 as SYDVKM. This CDR3 is built from 13 residues. V was pared by 2 bases and J by 9 bases, with 11 bases between. As DNA, the CDR3 is TGTGCCAGCAGTTTAACGTCTAAGTTTGAGCAGTTCTTC. Amino acids: CASSLTSKFEQFF.

The chain employs TRBV7-9 and TRBJ2-7; D tentatively reads TRBD1 or TRBD2 (5 bases each). This CDR3 region has 12 residues. Germline V gene lookup returns CDR1 SEHNR and CDR2 FQNEAQ (reference sequence). V dropped 3 bases and J dropped 7 bases, with 10 bases sitting between them. CDR3 DNA: TGTGCCAGCAGCTTTGGGACCTTTGAGCAGTACGTC. Its protein is CASSFGTFEQYV.

The table lists this clonotype with a few counts. The rearrangement links TRBV29-1 to TRBJ1-1; D remains unclear. The germline gives CDR1 SQVTM, CDR2 ANQGSEA. Trimming pared 7 bases from V and 4 bases from J, leaving 19 bases between. CDR3 size: 14 residues. For the CDR3, the DNA is TGCAGCGCTACCCCGTCGTTGGAGAGCACTGAAGCTTTCTTT. Protein sequence: CSATPSLESTEAFF.

This clonotype was found a few times. The chain carries TRBV7-2 and TRBJ2-1; D unclear. V lost 5 bases to trimming and J lost 6 bases, with 11 bases between them. The CDR3 sequence is 13 residues long. CDR1 and CDR2 from the germline V gene are SGHTA and FQGNSA. The CDR3 DNA reads TGTGCCAGCAGCGTCGGGCAATTCAATGAGCAGTTCTTC. Translating it yields CASSVGQFNEQFF.

This clonotype turned up a few times. The chain joins TRBV6-1 to TRBJ2-3, with a tentative D call TRBD2 (6 bases). The CDR3 is 16 amino acids. The germline V gene has CDR1 MNHNS and CDR2 SASEGT. Deletions cut 6 bases from V and 2 bases from J, with 18 bases between. The CDR3 DNA reads TGTGCCAGCAGCCCAAACGGGGAGGTGTTCACAGATACGCAGTATTTT. Translation gives CASSPNGEVFTDTQYF.

The CDR3 DNA reads as TGTGCCAGCCCCAGGAACCGGGAGGGCACAGATACGCAGTATTTT. As protein: CASPRNREGTDTQYF. This chain uses TRBV21-1 with TRBJ2-3; the table assigns TRBD2, which was not confirmed against the DNA. TRBV21-1 corresponds to a pseudogene. The CDR3 covers 15 residues.

The CDR3 here is CASGGGESRYEQYV. The CDR3 DNA sequence: TGTGCCAGCGGTGGGGGGGAATCGCGCTACGAGCAGTACGTC. V and J are TRBV28 and TRBJ2-7, with 7 bases matching TRBD2. CDR1 and CDR2 (germline): MDHEN, SYDVKM. This CDR3 has 14 amino acids. J lost 3 bases, V lost 8 bases, and 10 bases had no gene match.

This chain links TRBV27 with TRBJ1-2; D not certain. Per the germline V gene, CDR1 is MNHEY and CDR2 is SMNVEV (reference sequence). This CDR3 contains 14 residues. V dropped 0 bases and J dropped 1 base, with 6 bases sitting between them. DNA of the CDR3: TGTGCCAGCAGTTTATCGGGTGATAACTATGGCTACACCTTC. Residues: CASSLSGDNYGYTF.

This clonotype has a count of ten or more. V is TRBV12-3 or TRBV12-4 and J is TRBJ1-2, with D possibly matching TRBD1 (6 bases). This CDR3 has 14 amino acids. The germline V and J ends were trimmed by 6 bases and 4 bases, with 15 bases remaining between them. CDR3 sequence reads: CASSLQGALYGYTF. The CDR3 DNA sequence: TGTGCCAGCAGCCTACAGGGAGCTCTCTATGGCTACACCTTC.

This clonotype has just a few counts. The genes are TRBV10-3 and TRBJ2-1, with a possible D match to TRBD2 (7 bases). The CDR3 runs to 15 residues. The V end lost 1 base, the J end lost 4 bases, and 11 bases lay between the germline ends. Germline CDR1 and CDR2: ENHRY and SYGVKD. CDR3 amino acids: CAISELGGEYNEQFF. The CDR3 nucleotides read TGTGCCATCAGTGAGTTAGGGGGGGAATACAATGAGCAGTTCTTC.

This clonotype was seen many times. The J gene is TRBJ1-1, the V gene TRBV6-2 or TRBV6-3; no clear D. The CDR3 runs to 14 residues. CDR1 is MNHEY and CDR2 is SVGEGT in the germline V gene. The V end lost 6 bases, the J end lost 7 bases, and 18 bases lay between the germline ends. The CDR3 DNA reads as TGTGCCAGCAGCCATGCCTTGTTCAGAGGTGAAGCTTTCTTT. Protein sequence: CASSHALFRGEAFF.